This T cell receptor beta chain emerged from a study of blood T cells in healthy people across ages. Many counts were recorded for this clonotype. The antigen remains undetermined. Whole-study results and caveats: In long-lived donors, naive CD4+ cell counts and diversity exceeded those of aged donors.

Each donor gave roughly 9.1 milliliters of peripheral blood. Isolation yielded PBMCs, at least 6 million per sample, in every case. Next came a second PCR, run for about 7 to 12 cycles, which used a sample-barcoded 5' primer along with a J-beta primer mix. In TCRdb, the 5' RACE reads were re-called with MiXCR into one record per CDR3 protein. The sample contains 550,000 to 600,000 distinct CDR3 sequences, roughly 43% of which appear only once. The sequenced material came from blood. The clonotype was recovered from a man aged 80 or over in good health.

The CDR3 sequence is CASSLTSGSTDTQYF. CDR3 sequence (DNA): TGTGCCAGCAGCTTGACTAGCGGGAGCACAGATACGCAGTATTTT. The chain employs TRBV7-2 and TRBJ2-3; 10 positions agree with TRBD2. The V gene's germline CDR1 is SGHTA and CDR2 FQGNSA. This CDR3 has 15 residues. The V and J ends lost 3 bases and 0 bases, in that order; junction bases with no gene match: 0.